This T cell receptor beta chain was sequenced in a study of blood T cells in healthy people across ages. Regarding the study as a whole: Any conclusive comparison of naive versus antigen-experienced cells was prevented by using unsorted PBMCs. Estimates of diversity drawn from one million T cells were considered underestimates.

A word on this clonotype: Its antigen is still unknown. The junction departs from the called germline gene at one end, perhaps through a read error.

Primers used in a second PCR of roughly 6 to 12 cycles were a sample-barcoded 5' primer and a J-beta primer mix. Every sample produced at least 2.5 million CDR3-containing paired-end reads. TCRdb used MiXCR to reprocess the 5' RACE reads, holding one entry per CDR3 protein. This table holds hundreds of thousands of distinct CDR3 sequences, approximately 40% found once. Germline values: CDR1 SQVTM, CDR2 ANQGSEA. The CDR3 is 15 residues long. V and J are TRBV29-1 and TRBJ2-5; 12 bases agree with TRBD2. The J call could be wrong; TRBJ2-7 is a better fit for the DNA end. This clonotype was sampled from a man older than 75 in good health. Sequencing was carried out using blood. CDR3 residues: CGVEITSGGSYEQYF. The CDR3 bases are TGCGGCGTTGAAATTACTAGCGGGGGGAGCTACGAGCAGTACTTC.